The 9 T cell receptor beta chains given below trace back to one sample, sequenced in a study of shared clonotypes between healthy human individuals. Repertoires were generated with immunoSEQ multiplex PCR, while TCRdb's copy carries only in-frame clones and drops some. Of approximately 500,000 clones in the sample, approximately 78% were seen once. Sample: PBMCs. The receptors come from a woman aged 40 to 50 in good health. Some clones in this sample may be carry-over from other donors' samples.

The chain carries TRBV7-2 and TRBJ2-7; unclear D gene. This CDR3 has 13 amino acids. CDR1 and CDR2 (germline): SGHTA, FQGNSA. The V gene lost 4 bases and the J gene lost 0 bases, with 7 bases spanning the gap. As DNA, the CDR3 is TGTGCCAGCAGCTCTCGGAACTCCTACGAGCAGTACTTC. Its translation: CASSSRNSYEQYF.

This clone has a handful of counts. V gene TRBV28 combines with J gene TRBJ2-2, with TRBD2 identical over 7 bases. CDR1 and CDR2 from the germline V gene are MDHEN and SYDVKM. There are 17 residues in the CDR3. V was pared by 5 bases and J by 5 bases, with 14 bases of the junction left unmatched. CDR3 DNA: TGTGCCAGCAGTCCCCCGGGCGGGAGAGGATGTACCGGGGAGCTGTTTTTT. Protein sequence: CASSPPGGRGCTGELFF.

The gene calls are TRBV5-1 and TRBJ1-1; possibly TRBD1 for D (5 bases). V dropped 2 bases and J dropped 1 base, with 18 bases sitting between them. CDR1 is SGHRS and CDR2 is YFSETQ in the germline V gene. The CDR3 covers 17 residues. CDR3 in amino acids: CASSLTGNGGGNTEAFF. The DNA of the CDR3 is TGCGCCAGCAGCTTAACCGGGAACGGGGGAGGGAACACTGAAGCTTTCTTT.

The genes are TRBV7-3 and TRBJ2-6, with D possibly being TRBD1 or TRBD2 (5 bases each). The germline gives CDR1 SGHTA, CDR2 FQGTGA. This CDR3 is built from 17 residues. Trimming removed 0 bases from V and 0 bases from J, with 9 bases in between. The CDR3 sequence: CASSLTGPNSGANVLTF. In DNA, the CDR3 is TGTGCCAGCAGCTTAACGGGACCGAACTCTGGGGCCAACGTCCTGACTTTC.

J is TRBJ2-7 and V is TRBV5-4; TRBD1 matches at 9 bases. Germline V gives CDR1 SGHNT, CDR2 YYREEE (reference sequence). CDR3 length: 15 residues. V lost 5 bases and J lost 3; bases outside the gene matches: 9. For the CDR3, the DNA is TGTGCCAGCAGGCCCGGACAGGGGTTATACTACGAGCAGTACTTC. Translating it yields CASRPGQGLYYEQYF.

The V gene is TRBV6-6, the J gene TRBJ2-3; D ambiguous. The V end lost 0 bases, the J end lost 2 bases, and 3 bases lay between the germline ends. The germline CDR1 and CDR2 sequences are MNHNY and SVGAGI (reference sequence). The CDR3 extends over 13 amino acids. This CDR3 is CASSYSNTDTQYF. CDR3 in DNA: TGTGCCAGCAGTTACTCTAACACAGATACGCAGTATTTT.

This clone was counted between two and nine times. The chain recombines TRBV5-1 with TRBJ2-5; either TRBD1 or TRBD2 may supply D (5 bases each). The V gene's germline CDR1 is SGHRS and CDR2 YFSETQ. The CDR3 sequence is 14 residues long. The V and J ends lost 4 bases and 4 bases respectively, with 14 bases between them. CDR3 sequence: CASSPGPSPETQYF. The CDR3 DNA follows: TGCGCCAGCAGCCCGGGACCATCCCCAGAGACCCAGTACTTC.

Comment on this clone: With only one base between it and a far larger clone, this is likely a read error. The same CDR3 is also encoded by other DNA sequences in this sample. The chain combines TRBV7-3 with TRBJ1-6; 7 nucleotides line up with TRBD1. V gave up 9 bases and J gave up 7 bases; unmatched junction bases: 6. The CDR3 contains 13 residues. The germline V gene encodes CDR1 SGHTA and CDR2 FQGTGA. Here the CDR3 DNA reads TGTGCCAGTAGCACGGGACAGAATTCACCCCTCCACTTT. Translated, it gives CASSTGQNSPLHF.

The chain recombines TRBV5-4 with TRBJ1-2; maybe TRBD1 (6 bases). Germline loops: CDR1 SGHNT, CDR2 YYREEE (reference sequence). This CDR3 region has 14 residues. The germline V and J ends were trimmed by 0 bases and 4 bases, with 10 bases remaining between them. CDR3 sequence: CASSLGGRGYGYTF. The DNA for the CDR3 is TGTGCCAGCAGCTTGGGTGGCAGGGGCTATGGCTACACCTTC.